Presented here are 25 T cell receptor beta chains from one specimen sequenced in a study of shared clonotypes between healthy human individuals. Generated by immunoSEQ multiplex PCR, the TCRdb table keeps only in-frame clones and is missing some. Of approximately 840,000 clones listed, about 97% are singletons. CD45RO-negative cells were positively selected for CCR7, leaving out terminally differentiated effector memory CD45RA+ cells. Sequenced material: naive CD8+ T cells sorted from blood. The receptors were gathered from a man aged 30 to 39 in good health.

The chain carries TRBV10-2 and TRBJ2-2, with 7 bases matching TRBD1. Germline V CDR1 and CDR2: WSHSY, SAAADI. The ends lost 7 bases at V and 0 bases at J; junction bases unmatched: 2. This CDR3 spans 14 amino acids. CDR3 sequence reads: CASIGTANTGELFF. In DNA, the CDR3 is TGCGCCAGCATAGGGACAGCGAACACCGGGGAGCTGTTTTTT.

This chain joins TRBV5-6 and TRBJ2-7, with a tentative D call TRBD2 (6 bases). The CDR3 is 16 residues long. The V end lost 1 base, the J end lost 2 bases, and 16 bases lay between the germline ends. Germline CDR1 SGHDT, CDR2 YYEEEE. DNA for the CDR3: TGTGCCAGCAGCTTGTTGGGTAGCGGAAAAACCTACGAGCAGTACTTC. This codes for CASSLLGSGKTYEQYF.

CDR3 sequence: CASKGLTIYEQYF. The CDR3 DNA reads as TGCGCCAGCAAGGGACTAACAATCTACGAGCAGTACTTC. The gene calls are TRBV5-1 and TRBJ2-7, with 7 bases matching TRBD2. The CDR3 spans 13 residues. CDR1 and CDR2 from the germline V gene are SGHRS and YFSETQ. Trimming took 6 bases from V and 3 from J; bases not matched to a gene: 6.

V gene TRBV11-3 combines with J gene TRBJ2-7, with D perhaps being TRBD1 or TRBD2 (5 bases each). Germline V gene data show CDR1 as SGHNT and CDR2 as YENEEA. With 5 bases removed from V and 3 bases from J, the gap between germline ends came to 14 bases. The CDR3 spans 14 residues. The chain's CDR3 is CASSPRDRHYEQYF. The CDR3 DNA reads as TGTGCCAGCAGCCCCCGGGACCGTCACTACGAGCAGTACTTC.

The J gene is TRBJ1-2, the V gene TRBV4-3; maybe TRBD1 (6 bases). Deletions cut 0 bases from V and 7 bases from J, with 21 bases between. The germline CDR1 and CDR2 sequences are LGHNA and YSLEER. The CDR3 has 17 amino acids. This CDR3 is CASSQDRGAVAFGGYTF. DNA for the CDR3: TGCGCCAGCAGCCAAGATAGGGGGGCCGTGGCTTTCGGTGGCTACACCTTC.

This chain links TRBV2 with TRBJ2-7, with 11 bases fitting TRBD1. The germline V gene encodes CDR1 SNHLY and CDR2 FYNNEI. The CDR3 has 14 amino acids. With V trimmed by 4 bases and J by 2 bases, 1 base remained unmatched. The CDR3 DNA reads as TGTGCCAGCAGTGCGGGACAGGGGGCCTACGAGCAGTACTTC. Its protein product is CASSAGQGAYEQYF.

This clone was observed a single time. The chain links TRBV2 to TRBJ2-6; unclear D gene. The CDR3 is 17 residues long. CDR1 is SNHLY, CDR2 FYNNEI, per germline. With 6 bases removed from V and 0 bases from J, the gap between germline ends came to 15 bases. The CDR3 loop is CASSLYKQSSGANVLTF. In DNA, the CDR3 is TGTGCCAGCAGCCTCTACAAACAGAGCTCTGGGGCCAACGTCCTGACTTTC.

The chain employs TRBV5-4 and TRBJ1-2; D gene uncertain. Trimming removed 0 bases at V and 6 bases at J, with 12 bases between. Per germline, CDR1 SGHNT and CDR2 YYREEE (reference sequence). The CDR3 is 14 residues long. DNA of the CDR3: TGTGCCAGCAGCTTGGAAAATCGGCGCGATGGCTACACCTTC. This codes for CASSLENRRDGYTF.

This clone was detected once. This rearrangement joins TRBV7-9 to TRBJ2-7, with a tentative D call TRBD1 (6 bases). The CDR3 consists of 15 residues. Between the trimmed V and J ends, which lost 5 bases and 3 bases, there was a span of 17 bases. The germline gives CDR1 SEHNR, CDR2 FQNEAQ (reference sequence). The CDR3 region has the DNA TGTGCCAGCAGCCCCCCTAGGCAGGGGCACTACGAGCAGTACTTC. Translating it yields CASSPPRQGHYEQYF.

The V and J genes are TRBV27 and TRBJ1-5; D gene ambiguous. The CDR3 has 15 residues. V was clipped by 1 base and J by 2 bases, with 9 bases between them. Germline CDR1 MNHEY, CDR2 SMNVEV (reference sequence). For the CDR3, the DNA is TGTGCCAGCAGTTTATACCCCCTTGGCAATCAGCCCCAGCATTTT. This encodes CASSLYPLGNQPQHF.

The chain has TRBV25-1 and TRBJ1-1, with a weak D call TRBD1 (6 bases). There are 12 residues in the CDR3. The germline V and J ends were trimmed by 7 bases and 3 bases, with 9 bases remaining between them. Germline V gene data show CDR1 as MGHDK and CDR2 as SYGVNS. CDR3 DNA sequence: TGTGCCAGCATCAGGGGAGACACTGAAGCTTTCTTT. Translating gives CASIRGDTEAFF.

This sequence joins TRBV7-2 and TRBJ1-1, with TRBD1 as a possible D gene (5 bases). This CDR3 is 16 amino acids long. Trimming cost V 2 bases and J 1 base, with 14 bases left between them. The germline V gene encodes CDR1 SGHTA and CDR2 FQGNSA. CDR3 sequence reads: CASSLPTGGGNTEAFF. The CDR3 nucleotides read TGTGCCAGCAGCTTACCAACAGGTGGGGGGAACACTGAAGCTTTCTTT.

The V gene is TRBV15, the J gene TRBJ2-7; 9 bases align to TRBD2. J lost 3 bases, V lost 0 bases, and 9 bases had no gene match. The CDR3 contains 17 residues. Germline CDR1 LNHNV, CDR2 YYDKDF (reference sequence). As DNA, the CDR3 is TGTGCCACCAGCAGAGATCAAGGGCGGGAGGGCCACTACGAGCAGTACTTC. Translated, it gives CATSRDQGREGHYEQYF.

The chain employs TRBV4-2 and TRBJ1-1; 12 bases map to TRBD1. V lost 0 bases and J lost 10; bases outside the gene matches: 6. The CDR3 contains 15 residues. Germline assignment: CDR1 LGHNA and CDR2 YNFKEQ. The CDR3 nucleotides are TGTGCCAGCAGCCAAGATCTTGGGGACAGGGGGCTAGCTTTCTTT. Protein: CASSQDLGDRGLAFF.

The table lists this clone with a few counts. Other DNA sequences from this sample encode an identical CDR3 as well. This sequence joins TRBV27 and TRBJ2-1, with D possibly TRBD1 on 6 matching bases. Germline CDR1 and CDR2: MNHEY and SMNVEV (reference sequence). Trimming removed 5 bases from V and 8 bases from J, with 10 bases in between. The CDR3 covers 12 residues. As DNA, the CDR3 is TGTGCCAGCAGTCTGACAGGAGATGAGCAGTTCTTC. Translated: CASSLTGDEQFF.

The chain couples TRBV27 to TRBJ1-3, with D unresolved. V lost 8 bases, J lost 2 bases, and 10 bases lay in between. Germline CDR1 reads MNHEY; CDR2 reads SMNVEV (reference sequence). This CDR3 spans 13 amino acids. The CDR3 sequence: CASGRRPGNTIYF. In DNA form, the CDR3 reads TGTGCCAGCGGCCGTCGCCCTGGAAACACCATATATTTT.

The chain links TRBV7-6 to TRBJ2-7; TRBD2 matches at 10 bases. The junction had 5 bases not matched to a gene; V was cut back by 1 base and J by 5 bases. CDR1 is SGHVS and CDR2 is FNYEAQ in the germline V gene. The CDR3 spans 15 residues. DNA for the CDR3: TGTGCCAGCAGCTTAGGAGCGGGAGGGCCGCACGAGCAGTACTTC. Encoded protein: CASSLGAGGPHEQYF.

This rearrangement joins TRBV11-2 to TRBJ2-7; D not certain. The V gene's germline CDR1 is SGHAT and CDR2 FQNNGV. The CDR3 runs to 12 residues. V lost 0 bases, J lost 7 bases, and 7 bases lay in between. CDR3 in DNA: TGTGCCAGCAGCTTAGATAGTAGGGAGCAGTACTTC. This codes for CASSLDSREQYF.

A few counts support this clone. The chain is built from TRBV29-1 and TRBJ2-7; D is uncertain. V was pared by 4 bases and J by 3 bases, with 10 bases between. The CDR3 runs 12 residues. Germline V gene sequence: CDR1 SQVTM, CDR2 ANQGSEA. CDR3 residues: CSVVSWNYEQYF. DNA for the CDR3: TGCAGCGTTGTGTCGTGGAACTACGAGCAGTACTTC.

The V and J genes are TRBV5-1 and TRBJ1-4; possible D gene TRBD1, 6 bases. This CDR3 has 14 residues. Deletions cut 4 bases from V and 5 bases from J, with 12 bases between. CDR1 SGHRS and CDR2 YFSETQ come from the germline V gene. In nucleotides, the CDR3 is TGCGCCAGCAGCCATCCGGACAGCAATGAAAAACTGTTTTTT. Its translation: CASSHPDSNEKLFF. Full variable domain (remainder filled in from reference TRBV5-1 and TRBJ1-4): KAGVTQTPRYLIKTRGQQVTLSCSPISGHRSVSWYQQTPGQGLQFLFEYFSETQRNKGNFPGRFSGRQFSNSRSEMNVSTLELGDSALYLCASSHPDSNEKLFFGSGTQLSVL.

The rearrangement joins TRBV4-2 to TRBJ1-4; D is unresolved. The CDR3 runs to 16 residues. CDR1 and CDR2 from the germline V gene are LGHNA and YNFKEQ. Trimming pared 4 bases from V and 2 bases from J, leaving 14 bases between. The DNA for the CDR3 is TGTGCCAGCAGCCGCCCCCAGGAGAGTACTAATGAAAAACTGTTTTTT. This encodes CASSRPQESTNEKLFF.

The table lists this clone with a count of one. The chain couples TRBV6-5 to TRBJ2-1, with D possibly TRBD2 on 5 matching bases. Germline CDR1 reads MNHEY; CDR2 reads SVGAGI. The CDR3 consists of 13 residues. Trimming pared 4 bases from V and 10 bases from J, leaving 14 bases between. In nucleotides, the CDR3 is TGTGCCAGCAGTTCCCAGTTGGCGGGCGAGCAGTTCTTC. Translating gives CASSSQLAGEQFF.

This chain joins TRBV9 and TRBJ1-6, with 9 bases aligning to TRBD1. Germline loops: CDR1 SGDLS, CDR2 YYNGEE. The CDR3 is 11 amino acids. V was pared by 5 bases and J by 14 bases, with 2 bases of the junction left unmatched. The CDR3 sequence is CASRGTGSLHF. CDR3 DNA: TGTGCCAGCAGAGGGACAGGGTCCCTCCACTTT. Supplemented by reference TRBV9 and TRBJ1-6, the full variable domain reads DSGVTQTPKHLITATGQRVTLRCSPRSGDLSVYWYQQSLDQGLQFLIQYYNGEERAKGNILERFSAQQFPDLHSELNLSSLELGDSALYFCASRGTGSLHFGNGTRLTVT.

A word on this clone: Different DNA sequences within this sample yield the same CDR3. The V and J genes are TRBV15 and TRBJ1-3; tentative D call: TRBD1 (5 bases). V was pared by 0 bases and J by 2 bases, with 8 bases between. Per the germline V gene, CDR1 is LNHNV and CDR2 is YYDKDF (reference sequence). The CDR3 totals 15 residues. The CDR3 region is CATSRDRGTGNTIYF. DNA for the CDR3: TGTGCCACCAGCAGAGATCGGGGGACTGGAAACACCATATATTTT.

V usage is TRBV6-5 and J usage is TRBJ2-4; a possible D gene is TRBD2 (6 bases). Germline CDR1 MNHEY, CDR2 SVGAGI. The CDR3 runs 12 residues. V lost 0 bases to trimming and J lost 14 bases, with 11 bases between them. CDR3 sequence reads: CASSYSGGTEYF. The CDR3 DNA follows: TGTGCCAGCAGTTACTCTGGCGGGACTGAGTACTTC.